This TCR beta chain was recorded in a study of cytomegalovirus exposure and HLA in healthy donors. The length of the CDR3 is 13 residues. This clone was recorded only once. Antigen: not known. The PCR had 60 Vbeta and 13 Jbeta primers. Data came from immunoSEQ multiplex PCR; TCRdb stores just in-frame clones and leaves some out. The sample has 110,000 to 150,000 clones, over 60% seen once. General study findings and limits: In the analysis, some V segments, TRBV6-2 and TRBV6-3 included, were excluded as indistinguishable.

The TCR originated in a woman aged 45-65 years in good health and CMV-seronegative. What was sequenced was PBMCs. The chain uses TRBV1 and TRBJ2-2; the tabulated D call, TRBD2, remains unverified against the DNA. TRBV1 is deemed a pseudogene. CDR3 sequence (DNA): TGCACCAGCAGCCCCGCACTTTCCGGGGAGCTGTTTTTT. This sequence encodes CTSSPALSGELFF.